The rows below give T cell receptor beta chains drawn from one sample of a study of beta chain features in type 1 diabetes. Produced via immunoSEQ multiplex PCR; TCRdb's table is partial and in-frame only. The sample shows around 690,000 clones, around 11% of them seen only once. Material for sequencing was naive CD4+ T cells from blood. These receptors were collected from a man aged 25 to 40 with type 1 diabetes. Both conserved end residues are part of each CDR3. The order of the fields is V gene, J gene, D gene, clone size, CDR3 protein, CDR3 DNA. A D gene is named only where the DNA matches it firmly. Rows give clone size only sometimes, using once, few, many, or a class for an expanded clone.

TRBV4-3	TRBJ2-1	-	few	CASSPDSSSYNEQFF	TGCGCCAGCAGCCCGGACAGCAGCTCCTACAATGAGCAGTTCTTC
TRBV10-3	TRBJ2-3	-	few	CAISEGLLSDTQYF	TGTGCCATCAGTGAAGGACTCCTTTCAGATACGCAGTATTTT
TRBV20-1	TRBJ2-3	TRBD2	few	CSVTSVDTQYF	TGCAGTGTTACTAGCGTCGATACGCAGTATTTT
TRBV25-1	TRBJ1-4	TRBD1	few	CASSDPETGGGEKLFF	TGTGCCAGCAGTGACCCTGAGACAGGGGGGGGTGAAAAACTGTTTTTT
TRBV9	TRBJ2-1	-	-	CASSVGPPGGYNEQFF	TGTGCCAGCAGCGTAGGACCCCCCGGGGGATACAATGAGCAGTTCTTC
TRBV7-2	TRBJ2-5	-	few	CASSFSAGETQYF	TGTGCCAGCAGCTTTTCCGCGGGAGAGACCCAGTACTTC
TRBV5-6	TRBJ1-1	-	-	CASSEDVAGQKTFF	TGTGCCAGCAGCGAGGATGTGGCAGGTCAAAAAACTTTCTTT
TRBV28	TRBJ2-7	TRBD1	-	CASSAPGTGRSYEQYF	TGTGCCAGCAGTGCCCCCGGGACAGGGAGGTCCTACGAGCAGTACTTC
TRBV28	TRBJ1-2	-	-	CASAQRNYGYTF	TGTGCCAGCGCACAAAGGAACTATGGCTACACCTTC
TRBV25-1	TRBJ1-2	-	-	CASSEDWVDPYGYTF	TGTGCCAGCAGTGAAGACTGGGTGGACCCCTATGGCTACACCTTC
TRBV14	TRBJ2-4	-	few	CASSQGQSFRGNIQYF	TGTGCCAGCAGCCAAGGGCAGTCTTTCCGAGGAAACATTCAGTACTTC
TRBV28	TRBJ1-4	-	-	CASGRLTVPEKLFF	TGTGCCAGCGGCCGTTTGACAGTTCCTGAAAAACTGTTTTTT
TRBV7-2	TRBJ2-7	TRBD2	few	CASSPLAGAWGNEQYF	TGTGCCAGCAGCCCACTAGCGGGGGCTTGGGGCAACGAGCAGTACTTC
TRBV6-1	TRBJ2-2	TRBD1	few	CASSPNRGHTGELFF	TGTGCCAGCAGTCCTAACAGGGGGCACACCGGGGAGCTGTTTTTT
TRBV18	TRBJ1-4	-	many	CASSPSSGFEKLFF	TGTGCCAGCTCACCAAGTTCAGGATTTGAAAAACTGTTTTTT
TRBV5-4	TRBJ1-2	-	-	CASSFPSYGYTF	TGTGCCAGCAGCTTTCCCAGTTACGGCTACACCTTC
TRBV2	TRBJ2-7	-	few	CASSSHYEQYF	TGTGCCAGCAGTTCACACTACGAGCAGTACTTC
TRBV4-2	TRBJ2-3	-	-	CASSQETGGTDTQYF	TGTGCCAGCAGCCAAGAGACCGGAGGGACAGATACGCAGTATTTT
TRBV6-5	TRBJ1-6	TRBD1	-	CASSRGQFNSPLHF	TGTGCCAGCAGCCGGGGACAGTTTAATTCACCCCTCCACTTT
TRBV18	TRBJ2-5	-	-	CASSPYQETQYF	TGTGCCAGCTCCCCTTACCAAGAGACCCAGTACTTC
TRBV30	TRBJ1-2	-	-	CAWKGQTYAYGYTF	TGTGCCTGGAAAGGACAAACCTACGCGTATGGCTACACCTTC
TRBV6-5	TRBJ1-2	-	-	CASSPSGGGYTF	TGTGCCAGCAGTCCAAGCGGAGGTGGCTACACCTTC
TRBV29-1	TRBJ1-1	-	-	CSVEPRQANTEAFF	TGCAGCGTCGAACCGCGTCAGGCGAACACTGAAGCTTTCTTT